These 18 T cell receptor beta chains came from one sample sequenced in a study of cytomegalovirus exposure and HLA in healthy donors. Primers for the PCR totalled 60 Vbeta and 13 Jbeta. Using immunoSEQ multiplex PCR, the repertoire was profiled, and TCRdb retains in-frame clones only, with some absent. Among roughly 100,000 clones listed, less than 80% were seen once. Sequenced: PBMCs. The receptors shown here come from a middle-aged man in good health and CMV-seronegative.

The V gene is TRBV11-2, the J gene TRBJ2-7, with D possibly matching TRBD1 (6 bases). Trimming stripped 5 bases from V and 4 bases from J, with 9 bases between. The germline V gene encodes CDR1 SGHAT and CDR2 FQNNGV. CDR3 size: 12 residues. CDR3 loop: CASSTQGYEQYF. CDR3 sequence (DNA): TGTGCCAGCAGCACTCAGGGGTACGAGCAGTACTTC.

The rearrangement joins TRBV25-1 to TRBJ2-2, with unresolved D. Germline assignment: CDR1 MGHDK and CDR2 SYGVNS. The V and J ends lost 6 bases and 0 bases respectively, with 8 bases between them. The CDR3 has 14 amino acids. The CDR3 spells CASRGPANTGELFF. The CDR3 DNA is TGTGCCAGCAGGGGCCCAGCGAACACCGGGGAGCTGTTTTTT. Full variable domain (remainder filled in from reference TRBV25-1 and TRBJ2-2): EADIYQTPRYLVIGTGKKITLECSQTMGHDKMYWYQQDPGMELHLIHYSYGVNSTEKGDLSSESTVSRIRTEHFPLTLESARPSHTSQYLCASRGPANTGELFFGEGSRLTVL.

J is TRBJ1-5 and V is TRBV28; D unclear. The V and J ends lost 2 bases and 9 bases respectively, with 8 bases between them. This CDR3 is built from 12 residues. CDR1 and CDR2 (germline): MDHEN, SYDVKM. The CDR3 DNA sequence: TGTGCCAGCAGTTTAGAGGGAGGGCCCCAGCATTTT. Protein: CASSLEGGPQHF.

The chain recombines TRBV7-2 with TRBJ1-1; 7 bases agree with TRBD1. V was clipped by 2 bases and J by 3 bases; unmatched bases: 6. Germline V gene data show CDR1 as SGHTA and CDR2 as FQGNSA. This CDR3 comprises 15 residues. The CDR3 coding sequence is TGTGCCAGCAGCTTAATGACAGGGCTATACACTGAAGCTTTCTTT. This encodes CASSLMTGLYTEAFF.

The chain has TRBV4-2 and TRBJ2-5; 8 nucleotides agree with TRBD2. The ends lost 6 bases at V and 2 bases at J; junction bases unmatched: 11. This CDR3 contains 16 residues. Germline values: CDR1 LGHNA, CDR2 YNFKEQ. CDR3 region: CASRPNAQRGQETQYF. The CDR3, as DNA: TGTGCCAGCAGACCCAATGCCCAGCGGGGGCAAGAGACCCAGTACTTC.

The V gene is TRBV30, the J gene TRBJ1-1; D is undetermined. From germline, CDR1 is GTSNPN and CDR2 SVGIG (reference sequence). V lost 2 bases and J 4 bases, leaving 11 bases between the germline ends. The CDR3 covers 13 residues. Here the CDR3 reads CAWSSDLATEAFF. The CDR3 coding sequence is TGTGCCTGGAGTTCTGATCTAGCCACTGAAGCTTTCTTT.

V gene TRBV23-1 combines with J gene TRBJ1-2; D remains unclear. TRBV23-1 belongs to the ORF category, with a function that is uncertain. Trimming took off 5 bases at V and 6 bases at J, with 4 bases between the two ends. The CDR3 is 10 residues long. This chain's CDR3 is CASSTNGYTF. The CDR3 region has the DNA TGCGCCAGCAGTACTAATGGCTACACCTTC.

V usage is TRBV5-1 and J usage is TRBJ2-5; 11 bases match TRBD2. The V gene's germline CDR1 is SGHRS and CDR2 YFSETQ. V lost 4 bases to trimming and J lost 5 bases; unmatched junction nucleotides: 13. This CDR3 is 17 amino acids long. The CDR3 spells CASSPRWLAGGPETQYF. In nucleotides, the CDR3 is TGCGCCAGCAGCCCCCGTTGGTTAGCGGGGGGGCCGGAGACCCAGTACTTC.

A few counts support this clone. The chain's CDR3 is CASSQTSGGYNEQFF. The CDR3 DNA follows: TGTGCCAGCAGCCAGACTAGCGGGGGGTACAATGAGCAGTTCTTC. The gene calls are TRBV7-2 and TRBJ2-1; 13 bases match TRBD2. There are 15 residues in the CDR3. Germline CDR1 is SGHTA and CDR2 is FQGNSA. V gave up 5 bases and J gave up 4 bases; unmatched junction bases: 2.

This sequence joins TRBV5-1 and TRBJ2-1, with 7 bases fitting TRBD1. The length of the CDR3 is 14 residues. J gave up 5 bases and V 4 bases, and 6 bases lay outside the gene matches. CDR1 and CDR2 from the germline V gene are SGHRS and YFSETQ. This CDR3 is CASSQAGTDNEQFF. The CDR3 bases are TGCGCCAGCAGCCAGGCCGGGACAGACAATGAGCAGTTCTTC.

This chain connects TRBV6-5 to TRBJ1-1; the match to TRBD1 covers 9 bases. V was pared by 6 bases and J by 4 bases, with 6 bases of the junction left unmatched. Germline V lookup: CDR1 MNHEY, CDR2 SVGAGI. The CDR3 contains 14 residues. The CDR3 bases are TGTGCCAGCAGCCTACAGGGGGCAGGCACTGAAGCTTTCTTT. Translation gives CASSLQGAGTEAFF.

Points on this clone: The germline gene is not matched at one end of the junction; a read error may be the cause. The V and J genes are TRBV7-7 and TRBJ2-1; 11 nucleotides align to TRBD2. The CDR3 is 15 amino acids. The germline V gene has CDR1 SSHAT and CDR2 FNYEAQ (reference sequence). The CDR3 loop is CASSPSGGSYNEQFF. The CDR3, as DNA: TGTGCTAGCAGCCCTAGCGGGGGGTCCTACAATGAGCAGTTCTTC.

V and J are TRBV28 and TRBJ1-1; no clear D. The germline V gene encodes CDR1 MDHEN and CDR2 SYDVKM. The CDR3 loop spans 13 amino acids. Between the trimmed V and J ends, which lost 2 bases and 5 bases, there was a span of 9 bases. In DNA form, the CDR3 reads TGTGCCAGCAGTTTACTTCGGGTAACTGAAGCTTTCTTT. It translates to CASSLLRVTEAFF.

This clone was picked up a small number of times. CDR3 residues: CASGPGLAQNIQYF. The CDR3, as DNA: TGTGCTAGTGGGCCGGGACTAGCGCAAAACATTCAGTACTTC. The chain is built from TRBV12-5 and TRBJ2-4, with 10 positions matching TRBD2. The CDR3 has 14 amino acids. Germline CDR1 reads LGHNT; CDR2 reads FRNRAP. V shed 6 bases and J 5 bases; nucleotides not matched to a gene: 4.

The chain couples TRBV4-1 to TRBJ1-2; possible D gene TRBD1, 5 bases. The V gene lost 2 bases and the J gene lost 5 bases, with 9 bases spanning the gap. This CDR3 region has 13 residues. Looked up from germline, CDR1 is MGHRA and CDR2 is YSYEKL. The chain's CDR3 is CASSQSGPYGYTF. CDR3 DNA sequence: TGCGCCAGCAGCCAATCAGGGCCTTATGGCTACACCTTC.

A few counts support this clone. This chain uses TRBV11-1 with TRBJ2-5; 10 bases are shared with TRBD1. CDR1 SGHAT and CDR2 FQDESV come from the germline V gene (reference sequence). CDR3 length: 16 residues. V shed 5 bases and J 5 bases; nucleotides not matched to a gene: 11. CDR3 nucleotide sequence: TGTGCCAGCAGCGTGGGGGGACAGGGGCCCAGGGAGACCCAGTACTTC. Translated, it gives CASSVGGQGPRETQYF.

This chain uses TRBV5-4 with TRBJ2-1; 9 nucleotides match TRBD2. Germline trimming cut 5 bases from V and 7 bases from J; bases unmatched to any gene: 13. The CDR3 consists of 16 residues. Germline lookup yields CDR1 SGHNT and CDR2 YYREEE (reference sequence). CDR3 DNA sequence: TGTGCCAGCAGGAAGGTAGCGGGGGCCCAGGGGAATGAGCAGTTCTTC. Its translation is CASRKVAGAQGNEQFF.

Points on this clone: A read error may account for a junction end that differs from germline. In DNA, the CDR3 is TGTGCCAGCAGCTTGAAGGGGCTCCCAGATACGCAGTATTTT. Translation gives CASSLKGLPDTQYF. This rearrangement joins TRBV5-1 to TRBJ2-3; perhaps TRBD1 as D (5 bases). Germline V gene data show CDR1 as SGHRS and CDR2 as YFSETQ. The CDR3 runs 14 residues.